The 22 T cell receptor beta chains given below trace back to one sample, sequenced in a study of T cells in Graves' hyperthyroidism and ophthalmopathy. Amplified regions were TCR beta CDR3 sequences from RNA transcripts. An initial round of RT-PCR targeting the TCR CDR3 relied on the HTBI primer set. MiXCR, run by TCRdb on the multiplex PCR reads, gives a single entry per CDR3 protein. This sample has roughly 600,000 distinct CDR3 sequences, with about 14% found just once. The sequenced sample consisted of blood. The receptors come from a woman aged 45 to 65 with Graves' ophthalmopathy.

This clonotype has a handful of counts. The V call is TRBV5-1, the J call TRBJ1-4; D is possibly TRBD1 (6 bases). Looked up from germline, CDR1 is SGHRS and CDR2 is YFSETQ. Trimming removed 3 bases from V and 5 bases from J, with 14 bases in between. CDR3 length equals 15 residues. CDR3 bases: TGCGCCAGCAGCTCGTCCGGGACACGGAATGAAAAACTGTTTTTT. This codes for CASSSSGTRNEKLFF.

The chain carries TRBV4-3 and TRBJ2-6; 7 nucleotides line up with TRBD1. The CDR3 has 19 amino acids. Per the germline V gene, CDR1 is LGHNA and CDR2 is YSLEER. J lost 1 base, V lost 0 bases, and 9 bases had no gene match. Here the CDR3 DNA reads TGCGCCAGCAGCCAAGAAGTGGACAGGATAAAGTCTGGGGCCAACGTCCTGACTTTC. Protein: CASSQEVDRIKSGANVLTF.

This clonotype was seen ten or more times. The chain combines TRBV12-3 or TRBV12-4 with TRBJ2-1; D is perhaps TRBD1 or TRBD2 (5 bases each). This CDR3 region has 20 residues. V was clipped by 5 bases and J by 0 bases, with 26 bases between them. This chain's CDR3 is CASSPNFFNPGTISYNEQFF. As DNA, the CDR3 is TGTGCCAGCAGTCCCAACTTCTTCAACCCCGGGACCATCTCCTACAATGAGCAGTTCTTC.

This clonotype has a count of ten or more. Here the CDR3 DNA reads TGTGCCAGCAGCCCTGGGACTAGCGGGAGGGCCTTGACAGATACGCAGTATTTT. Its translation is CASSPGTSGRALTDTQYF. The V and J genes are TRBV11-3 and TRBJ2-3; 16 bases agree with TRBD2. V trimming: 5 bases; J trimming: 3 bases; junction bases outside the gene matches: 8. This CDR3 comprises 18 residues. Germline V gene lookup returns CDR1 SGHNT and CDR2 YENEEA.

The CDR3 spells CASSQEGWDIQYF. The CDR3 nucleotides are TGTGCCAGCAGCCAAGAGGGTTGGGACATTCAGTACTTC. The chain carries TRBV4-2 and TRBJ2-4, with D unclear. CDR3 length: 13 residues. Germline V lookup: CDR1 LGHNA, CDR2 YNFKEQ. V was pared by 0 bases and J by 8 bases, with 8 bases between.

This clonotype was observed at least ten times. The rearrangement joins TRBV29-1 to TRBJ2-2, with TRBD2 as a possible D gene (5 bases). V lost 4 bases and J 3 bases, leaving 9 bases between the germline ends. CDR1 is SQVTM, CDR2 ANQGSEA, per germline. The CDR3 has 13 residues. CDR3 coding DNA: TGCAGCGTTGTGACGGGATACACCGGGGAGCTGTTTTTT. It yields the protein CSVVTGYTGELFF.

This clonotype was recorded a few times. V gene TRBV19 combines with J gene TRBJ1-5, with D uncertain. Germline-derived CDR1 and CDR2 are LNHDA and SQIVND (reference sequence). With 7 bases removed from V and 1 base from J, the gap between germline ends came to 20 bases. The CDR3 totals 17 residues. Here the CDR3 reads CASNNMAMGFSNQPQHF. The DNA of the CDR3 is TGTGCCAGTAATAACATGGCGATGGGTTTCAGCAATCAGCCCCAGCATTTT.

This clonotype appeared once. V is TRBV28 and J is TRBJ2-7, with TRBD2 identical over 13 bases. The CDR3 consists of 15 residues. V was clipped by 6 bases and J by 7 bases; unmatched bases: 9. Germline V lookup: CDR1 MDHEN, CDR2 SYDVKM. The CDR3: CASSRGLAGVGEQYF. The CDR3 DNA reads TGTGCCAGCAGCCGAGGACTAGCGGGAGTGGGGGAGCAGTACTTC.

This clonotype occurred many times. The rearrangement links TRBV7-8 to TRBJ2-7, with D maybe TRBD2 (5 bases). V was cut by 5 bases and J by 0 bases, with 11 bases left in between. Per the germline V gene, CDR1 is SGHVS and CDR2 is FQNEAQ. The CDR3 spans 14 residues. CDR3 nucleotide sequence: TGTGCCAGCAGCATCAGCGGAGTCTCCTACGAGCAGTACTTC. It codes for CASSISGVSYEQYF.

This chain connects TRBV4-3 to TRBJ2-5; 9 nucleotides agree with TRBD2. CDR1 LGHNA and CDR2 YSLEER come from the germline V gene. There are 15 residues in the CDR3. J was trimmed by 4 bases and V by 1 base; bases with no gene match: 4. The CDR3 spells CASSQVAGEGETQYF. The CDR3 DNA follows: TGCGCCAGCAGCCAAGTAGCGGGAGAGGGAGAGACCCAGTACTTC.

This clonotype was recorded many times. The chain carries TRBV24-1 and TRBJ1-2; no reliable D call. V lost 5 bases, J lost 8 bases, and 8 bases lay in between. The CDR3 covers 11 residues. CDR1 is KGHDR and CDR2 is SFDVKD in the germline V gene. CDR3 DNA sequence: TGTGCCACCAGTGGGGTTTTCGGCTACACCTTC. It translates to CATSGVFGYTF.

On this clonotype: A much larger clone differs by one base, so this may be a read error. V and J are TRBV6-2 or TRBV6-3 and TRBJ1-1; weak D call: TRBD1 (5 bases). The CDR3 extends over 13 amino acids. Trimming stripped 6 bases from V and 7 bases from J, with 15 bases between. The V gene's germline CDR1 is MNHEY and CDR2 SVGEGT. This chain's CDR3 is CASSRGVGIEAFF. For the CDR3, the DNA is TGTGCCAGCAGCCGAGGGGTTGGGATTGAAGCTTTCTTT.

V and J are TRBV6-1 and TRBJ2-2, with D perhaps assigned TRBD1 or TRBD2 (5 bases each). The V gene's germline CDR1 is MNHNS and CDR2 SASEGT. V was clipped by 6 bases and J by 6 bases, with 17 bases between them. The CDR3 is 15 amino acids. CDR3: CASSPLEGFPGELFF. The CDR3 DNA sequence: TGTGCCAGCAGCCCACTAGAGGGGTTTCCCGGGGAGCTGTTTTTT.

This clonotype was found a few times. This chain joins TRBV7-9 and TRBJ1-1; no clear D gene. CDR1 and CDR2 from the germline V gene are SEHNR and FQNEAQ (reference sequence). V was trimmed by 1 base and J by 1 base, leaving 13 bases between them. CDR3 length equals 16 residues. CDR3 nucleotides: TGTGCCAGCAGCTTAGGAACAGCCCCCGCGAACACTGAAGCTTTCTTT. The encoded protein is CASSLGTAPANTEAFF.

This clonotype came up a few times. CDR3 sequence (DNA): TGTGCCAGCAGCGACGGGCGGGAGGGCCTTTATGAGCAGTTCTTC. Its translation is CASSDGREGLYEQFF. The V gene is TRBV9, the J gene TRBJ2-1, with 9 bases fitting TRBD2. Germline CDR1 and CDR2: SGDLS and YYNGEE. The trim removed 3 bases at V and 8 bases at J, leaving 9 bases unmatched. This CDR3 spans 15 amino acids.

This clonotype was counted many times. This chain joins TRBV30 and TRBJ2-3; D may be TRBD1 (6 bases). V shed 1 base and J shed 1 base, with 15 bases lying between them. The CDR3 totals 16 residues. The germline V gene has CDR1 GTSNPN and CDR2 SVGIG (reference sequence). The CDR3 DNA sequence: TGTGCCTGGAGTGGACGACGAAGGACAGGCACAGATACGCAGTATTTT. It specifies CAWSGRRRTGTDTQYF.

The chain links TRBV4-3 to TRBJ2-3; 11 bases fit TRBD2. The CDR3 totals 17 residues. J gave up 1 base and V 0 bases, and 3 bases lay outside the gene matches. The germline V gene has CDR1 LGHNA and CDR2 YSLEER. Written as DNA, the CDR3 is TGCGCCAGCAGCCAAGACACGGGACTAGCGGGCACAGATACGCAGTATTTT. Protein sequence: CASSQDTGLAGTDTQYF.

This clonotype was recorded many times. J is TRBJ1-1 and V is TRBV20-1, with unresolved D. From germline, CDR1 is DFQATT and CDR2 SNEGSKA (reference sequence). V lost 6 bases and J lost 1, with 12 bases in between. This CDR3 is built from 13 residues. DNA for the CDR3: TGCAGTGCCCTGAGCATCCGGAACACTGAAGCTTTCTTT. This encodes CSALSIRNTEAFF.

This clonotype has just a few counts. The rearrangement joins TRBV7-9 to TRBJ2-2; 7 positions match TRBD2. Trimming cost V 3 bases and J 3 bases; bases outside gene matches: 4. The CDR3 extends over 15 amino acids. CDR1 is SEHNR, CDR2 FQNEAQ, per germline (reference sequence). The CDR3 protein is CASSLGGADTGELFF. Written as DNA, the CDR3 is TGTGCCAGCAGCTTGGGAGGGGCTGACACCGGGGAGCTGTTTTTT.

At least ten counts were recorded for this clonotype. V gene TRBV20-1 combines with J gene TRBJ1-1, with unresolved D. Germline loops: CDR1 DFQATT, CDR2 SNEGSKA (reference sequence). V lost 3 bases and J lost 0, with 8 bases in between. The CDR3 consists of 13 residues. The CDR3 DNA follows: TGCAGTGCTAGCTTGGATTTGAACACTGAAGCTTTCTTT. This gives the protein CSASLDLNTEAFF.

This clonotype was counted ten times or more. V gene TRBV5-1 combines with J gene TRBJ2-1, with 8 bases fitting TRBD1. The CDR3 covers 14 residues. V lost 4 bases to trimming and J lost 8 bases; unmatched junction nucleotides: 8. CDR1 is SGHRS and CDR2 is YFSETQ in the germline V gene. For the CDR3, the DNA is TGCGCCAGCAGCGGACAGGGTGAGATCGATGAGCAGTTCTTC. Residues: CASSGQGEIDEQFF.

This clonotype has ten or more counts. The chain uses TRBV7-9 and TRBJ2-2; D is perhaps TRBD2 (6 bases). The length of the CDR3 is 15 residues. Trimming removed 2 bases at V and 6 bases at J, with 13 bases between. The germline gives CDR1 SEHNR, CDR2 FQNEAQ (reference sequence). The CDR3 sequence is CASSLLRLEAGELFF. The CDR3 nucleotides read TGTGCCAGCAGCTTACTGAGACTAGAAGCCGGGGAGCTGTTTTTT.